The rows below give T cell receptor beta chains drawn from one sample of a study of T cells after yellow fever vaccination. One entry per CDR3 protein, called by TCRdb with MiXCR from the 5' RACE reads. This repertoire shows roughly 320,000 distinct CDR3 sequences, about 11% found once; its top ten account for about 3%. This sample comprised CD4+ T cells sorted from PBMCs, obtained 45 days after the yellow fever booster vaccination. The receptors originated from a man between 18 and 29 years old who received the YFV17D yellow fever vaccine. The CDR3 runs from the conserved cysteine through the conserved F or W. D genes are given only for firm matches. Some rows mark clone size as missing; the rest say once, few, many or name a class of expanded clone.

-	TRBV5-1	16	TRBJ2-6	-	TGCGCCAGCAGGTCCCAAGGTCAGGGAGGGGCCAACGTCCTGACTTTC	CASRSQGQGGANVLTF
few	TRBV5-6	15	TRBJ2-2	-	TGTGCCAGCAGCTTGGGTCCCGGGTACACCGGGGAGCTGTTTTTT	CASSLGPGYTGELFF
few	TRBV20-1	15	TRBJ2-5	-	TGCAGTGCTAGAGATACAGTGGACATGGAAGAGTCCCAGTACTTC	CSARDTVDMEESQYF
few	TRBV10-3	13	TRBJ2-7	TRBD1	TGTGCCATCAGTTCCCGGGACAGGGCCGAGCAGTACTTC	CAISSRDRAEQYF
-	TRBV5-1	13	TRBJ2-3	-	TGCGCCAGCAGCGATGGGACATTCAATACGCAGTATTTT	CASSDGTFNTQYF
-	TRBV20-1	13	TRBJ1-1	-	TGCAGTGCTAGTAGGGGCGCGATCACTGAAGCTTTCTTT	CSASRGAITEAFF
few	TRBV20-1	13	TRBJ2-7	-	TGCAGTGCTAGCGTTGGGGAGACGTACGAGCAGTACTTC	CSASVGETYEQYF
many	TRBV20-1	14	TRBJ2-3	TRBD2	TGCAGTGCTAGATTTAGCGGGGGGGCAAATACGCAGTATTTT	CSARFSGGANTQYF
-	TRBV4-1	16	TRBJ1-1	TRBD1	TGCGCCAGCAGCCAGGGCCGCGGGACAGCGAACACTGAAGCTTTCTTT	CASSQGRGTANTEAFF
-	TRBV20-1	13	TRBJ2-5	-	TGCAGTGCTATTGTCCCGGACCAAGAGACCCAGTACTTC	CSAIVPDQETQYF
many	TRBV12-3/TRBV12-4	11	TRBJ1-2	TRBD1	TGTGCCAGCGCGAGGGGGCTTGGCTACACCTTC	CASARGLGYTF
-	TRBV4-1	16	TRBJ2-6	-	TGCGCCAGCAGCCAAGATGGGATCGTTGGGGCCAACGTCCTGACTTTC	CASSQDGIVGANVLTF
-	TRBV29-1	12	TRBJ2-5	-	TGCAGCGTTGTAGGGGCAGGGGAGACCCAGTACTTC	CSVVGAGETQYF
-	TRBV30	15	TRBJ1-6	-	TGTGCCTGGAGCCCGAAACCGCGCCTTAATTCACCCCTCCACTTT	CAWSPKPRLNSPLHF
few	TRBV12-3/TRBV12-4	13	TRBJ2-2	-	TGTGCCAGCAGTTTCCTCGGGAGTCGGGAGCTGTTTTTT	CASSFLGSRELFF
few	TRBV28	12	TRBJ1-5	-	TGTGCCGGGGGGAGAAACAATCAGCCCCAGCATTTT	CAGGRNNQPQHF
many	TRBV2	14	TRBJ1-5	TRBD1	TGTGCCAGCAGTAGCGACAGGGCTTATCAGCCCCAGCATTTT	CASSSDRAYQPQHF
few	TRBV10-2	13	TRBJ1-1	TRBD1	TGCGCCGGAAGGACAGGTTCGAACACTGAAGCTTTCTTT	CAGRTGSNTEAFF
few	TRBV11-2	12	TRBJ1-1	-	TGTGCCAGCAGCTTAGGGGGGTCAGGGGCTTTCTTT	CASSLGGSGAFF
few	TRBV5-6	13	TRBJ2-3	-	TGTGCCAGCAGCTTGCAGGACACAGATACGCAGTATTTT	CASSLQDTDTQYF
few	TRBV5-1	16	TRBJ2-7	-	TGCGCCAGCAGCCCGTCCCCCGGGGAATTACTTTACGAGCAGTACTTC	CASSPSPGELLYEQYF
-	TRBV29-1	12	TRBJ2-5	-	TGCAGCGTCCTAGTTTTAGTAGAGACCCAGTACTTC	CSVLVLVETQYF
few	TRBV4-1	19	TRBJ2-7	TRBD1	TGCGCCAGCAGCCAACATCCACGTGGTAGCCGGGACAGGGGGTACGAGCAGTACTTC	CASSQHPRGSRDRGYEQYF
-	TRBV29-1	13	TRBJ2-5	TRBD2	TGCAGCGTTGAAGAGAGGGAGGGAGAGACCCAGTACTTC	CSVEEREGETQYF
few	TRBV27	16	TRBJ2-7	-	TGTGCCAGCAGTTTAATACAGGTGGCCCTTCTGGGCGAGCAGTACTTC	CASSLIQVALLGEQYF
many	TRBV5-1	14	TRBJ1-1	TRBD1	TGCGCCAGCAGCTTCTGGACAGGGAACACTGAAGCTTTCTTT	CASSFWTGNTEAFF
few	TRBV7-9	13	TRBJ1-6	-	TGTGCCAGTTCTAATTGGGATGTTTCACCCCTCCACTTT	CASSNWDVSPLHF
-	TRBV12-5	13	TRBJ1-2	-	TGTGCTAGTGGTCCCAGGGAGATGTATGGCTACACCTTC	CASGPREMYGYTF
many	TRBV7-2	14	TRBJ2-3	TRBD1	TGTGCCAGCAGCATCAATCAGGGGGCAGATACGCAGTATTTT	CASSINQGADTQYF
few	TRBV5-1	13	TRBJ2-5	-	TGCGCCAGCAGCTTGGTGATCCAAGAGACCCAGTACTTC	CASSLVIQETQYF
many	TRBV9	13	TRBJ1-1	-	TGTGCCAGCAGCGTCGATGCGAACACTGAAGCTTTCTTT	CASSVDANTEAFF
-	TRBV2	15	TRBJ2-1	-	TGTGCCAGCAGTGAACCCTCTGGTAAAAGGGGCCCTTTTTTCTTC	CASSEPSGKRGPFFF
-	TRBV9	16	TRBJ1-5	-	TGTGCCAGCAGCGCTAGTGCGGGGCTGGGCAATCAGCCCCAGCATTTT	CASSASAGLGNQPQHF
-	TRBV15	14	TRBJ2-5	-	TGTGCCACCAGCAGAGCCACACGGAAAGAGACCCAGTACTTC	CATSRATRKETQYF
-	TRBV29-1	13	TRBJ1-1	TRBD1	TGCAGCGTAGGGGGACAGGGGGCAATTGAAGCTTTCTTT	CSVGGQGAIEAFF
-	TRBV19	14	TRBJ2-7	-	TGTGCCAGTAGCAGGGGTAGTTTAAGCCGCGAGCAGTACTTC	CASSRGSLSREQYF
few	TRBV28	12	TRBJ2-3	-	TGTGCCAGCAGCTACATGGTGGATACGCAGTATTTT	CASSYMVDTQYF
few	TRBV10-2	13	TRBJ1-6	-	TGCGCCAGCAGCCAGTTGTGGGATTTTCCCCTCCACTTT	CASSQLWDFPLHF
few	TRBV12-3/TRBV12-4	14	TRBJ2-1	TRBD1	TGTGCCAGCAGTCCCTGGGACAGCAACAATGAGCAGTTCTTC	CASSPWDSNNEQFF
few	TRBV20-1	12	TRBJ1-2	TRBD1	TGCAGTGCTACTAGGGACAGGGAAGGCTACACCTTC	CSATRDREGYTF
few	TRBV14	16	TRBJ2-7	TRBD2	TGTGCCAGCAGCCAAGCCCGGACTAGCGGTCACTACGAGCAGTACTTC	CASSQARTSGHYEQYF
-	TRBV20-1	13	TRBJ2-1	-	TGCAGTGCTAGAAGCCCCCGTTACAATGAGCAGTTCTTC	CSARSPRYNEQFF
many	TRBV6-2/TRBV6-3	12	TRBJ2-3	-	TGTGCCAGCAAAACTAGCACAGATACGCAGTATTTT	CASKTSTDTQYF
many	TRBV7-2	15	TRBJ2-3	-	TGTGCCAGCAGCTTACAAAGCGTTAGCACAGATACGCAGTATTTT	CASSLQSVSTDTQYF
-	TRBV10-3	17	TRBJ2-3	-	TGTGCCATCAGTCCCTCAACGGGTCGCGGGGGCACAGATACGCAGTATTTT	CAISPSTGRGGTDTQYF
-	TRBV5-4	15	TRBJ2-1	TRBD1	TGTGCCAGCAGCTTCAGACAGGGGGCAGGCAATGAGCAGTTCTTC	CASSFRQGAGNEQFF
few	TRBV20-1	13	TRBJ2-3	TRBD1	TGCAGTGCCGGGACAGGGGGCACAGATACGCAGTATTTT	CSAGTGGTDTQYF
few	TRBV7-6	13	TRBJ2-2	-	TGTGCCAGCAGCCCTCAAAACGCCGGGGAGCTGTTTTTT	CASSPQNAGELFF
-	TRBV7-2	14	TRBJ2-3	-	TGTGCCAGCAGCTTATTCAATTGGGGGGATACGCAGTATTTT	CASSLFNWGDTQYF
few	TRBV20-1	13	TRBJ1-4	-	TGCAGTGCCAGTAACCCTGGGCCTGAAAAACTGTTTTTT	CSASNPGPEKLFF
few	TRBV5-1	14	TRBJ2-1	-	TGCGCCAGTCTCGCGGGTTGGGGGGACAATGAGCAGTTCTTC	CASLAGWGDNEQFF
few	TRBV12-3/TRBV12-4	14	TRBJ1-2	-	TGTGCCAGCAGTTTTGACGGGGGGCCCGGAGGCTACACCTTC	CASSFDGGPGGYTF
few	TRBV4-3	13	TRBJ1-2	TRBD1	TGCGCCAGCAGCCGCAGGGGGGCGGATGGCTACACCTTC	CASSRRGADGYTF
-	TRBV18	15	TRBJ1-6	TRBD1	TGTGCCAGCTCGCGTTTACAGGGGAGTAATTCACCCCTCCACTTT	CASSRLQGSNSPLHF
-	TRBV10-3	15	TRBJ1-5	-	TGTGCCATCAGTGAGTCGTCTGGGGAGGATCAGCCCCAGCATTTT	CAISESSGEDQPQHF
few	TRBV10-3	15	TRBJ1-2	-	TGTGCCATCAGTGATTTGGGGAGGGGGTCCTATGGCTACACCTTC	CAISDLGRGSYGYTF